The T cell receptor (beta chain) under discussion was sequenced for a study of OX40 agonist ivuxolimab in advanced cancers. Looking at the study overall: Ivuxolimab is a fully human IgG2 antibody that activates OX40 (CD134). The dose-escalation cohort had hepatocellular carcinoma, melanoma, renal cell or head and neck cancer. Having had anti-PD-1, anti-PD-L1 or anti-CTLA-4 therapy before was allowed, and over 35% had some.

Assay: immunoSEQ multiplex PCR; the TCRdb copy retains only in-frame clones and omits some. The sample records about 120,000 clones, 93% being singletons. Germline V gene data show CDR1 as SGHTS and CDR2 as YDEGEE. This CDR3 has 15 residues. The V and J ends lost 4 bases and 5 bases, in that order; junction bases with no gene match: 10. Anyone with autoimmune disease history or systemic immunosuppression was excluded. The sample was CD4+ or CD8+ T cells sorted from blood, taken in a trial of the OX40 agonist ivuxolimab. V and J are TRBV5-8 and TRBJ2-7, with 9 bases matching TRBD1. The TCR was taken from an adult with an advanced solid tumor such as melanoma, head and neck, liver or kidney cancer. CDR3 region: CASSRGTGSAHEQYF. CDR3 coding DNA: TGTGCCAGCAGCCGCGGGACAGGGAGTGCCCACGAGCAGTACTTC.